Described below is a single T cell receptor beta chain sequence and its context. CDR1 WSHSY and CDR2 SAAADI come from the germline V gene. The CDR3 runs 14 residues. Unmatched junction bases numbered 1, after V lost 6 bases and J lost 4 bases. This specimen comes from a study of technical replicates of blood from several donors. Data came from immunoSEQ multiplex PCR; TCRdb stores just in-frame clones and leaves some out. The data contain approximately 94,000 clones, 90% to 96% of them singletons. Sequenced sample: T cells isolated from PBMCs. The origin of this receptor is a human donor in good health. The chain carries TRBV10-2 and TRBJ2-1; TRBD2 matches 12 bases. The CDR3 nucleotides read TGCGCCAGCAGCCTAGCGGGAGGGTACAATGAGCAGTTCTTC. Amino acids: CASSLAGGYNEQFF.